These 15 T cell receptor beta chains were sequenced from one sample in a study of blood T cell repertoires in COVID-19. Data came from immunoSEQ multiplex PCR; TCRdb stores just in-frame clones and leaves some out. The top ten hold about 11% of the sample, which has tens of thousands of clones, approximately 90% seen once. The sequencing sample was made of peripheral blood. The receptors shown here come from a human donor in a cohort sampled during active COVID-19. The donor label of this sample is uncertain.

This chain uses TRBV5-6 with TRBJ2-2, with D possibly matching TRBD2 (5 bases). The CDR3 covers 16 residues. Germline CDR1 SGHDT, CDR2 YYEEEE. V dropped 4 bases and J dropped 4 bases, with 17 bases sitting between them. The chain's CDR3 is CASSPWTASATGELFF. The CDR3 DNA sequence: TGTGCCAGCAGCCCATGGACTGCCTCGGCCACCGGGGAGCTGTTTTTT.

On this clone itself: The sample contains more than one DNA sequence encoding this CDR3. The chain joins TRBV19 to TRBJ1-5, with D perhaps matching TRBD1 (6 bases). The germline CDR1 and CDR2 sequences are LNHDA and SQIVND (reference sequence). Trimming left V 6 bases short and J 2 bases short, with 14 bases between. This CDR3 is built from 15 residues. The DNA of the CDR3 is TGTGCCAGTAGCAGCGGGGGGGCGGGCAATCAGCCCCAGCATTTT. Its protein product is CASSSGGAGNQPQHF. The full variable domain, completed using reference TRBV19 and TRBJ1-5, is DGGITQSPKYLFRKEGQNVTLSCEQNLNHDAMYWYRQDPGQGLRLIYYSQIVNDFQKGDIAEGYSVSREKKESFPLTVTSAQKNPTAFYLCASSSGGAGNQPQHFGDGTRLSIL.

The chain uses TRBV11-3 and TRBJ2-6, with D tentatively TRBD2 (7 bases). This CDR3 contains 16 residues. Germline CDR1 is SGHNT and CDR2 is YENEEA. V lost 3 bases to trimming and J lost 2 bases, with 11 bases between them. Here the CDR3 reads CASSLREGAGANVLTF. The CDR3 nucleotides are TGTGCCAGCAGCTTGAGGGAGGGGGCTGGGGCCAACGTCCTGACTTTC. The full variable domain, its missing parts supplied by reference TRBV11-3 and TRBJ2-6, is EAGVVQSPRYKIIEKKQPVAFWCNPISGHNTLYWYLQNLGQGPELLIRYENEEAVDDSQLPKDRFSAERLKGVDSTLKIQPAELGDSAVYLCASSLREGAGANVLTFGAGSRLTVL.

The V call is TRBV19, the J call TRBJ2-2; 8 bases match TRBD2. The CDR3 loop spans 14 amino acids. V was clipped by 3 bases and J by 8 bases; unmatched bases: 5. The germline V gene encodes CDR1 LNHDA and CDR2 SQIVND (reference sequence). The CDR3 DNA reads TGTGCCAGTAGTATGGATAGCGGGACGGGGGAGCTGTTTTTT. This sequence encodes CASSMDSGTGELFF.

V gene TRBV19 combines with J gene TRBJ1-2, with D possibly being TRBD1 (5 bases). The CDR3 extends over 13 amino acids. With 5 bases removed from V and 8 bases from J, the gap between germline ends came to 15 bases. The V gene's germline CDR1 is LNHDA and CDR2 SQIVND (reference sequence). The CDR3 region is CASSPPGEGGYTF. The CDR3 DNA reads as TGTGCCAGTAGTCCCCCGGGGGAAGGGGGCTACACCTTC.

This clone was observed once. J is TRBJ1-4 and V is TRBV6-5, with unresolved D. In germline, CDR1 is MNHEY, CDR2 SVGAGI. Trimming pared 6 bases from V and 8 bases from J, leaving 13 bases between. This CDR3 has 13 residues. CDR3: CASSPREREKLFF. The CDR3 DNA follows: TGTGCCAGCAGCCCCCGGGAGCGGGAAAAACTGTTTTTT.

A single count supports this clone. The genes are TRBV2 and TRBJ1-1; perhaps TRBD1 as D (6 bases). V was cut by 8 bases and J by 1 base, with 14 bases left in between. CDR3 length: 14 amino acids. Germline V gene lookup returns CDR1 SNHLY and CDR2 FYNNEI. The CDR3 spells CASDPGTSNTEAFF. CDR3 nucleotide sequence: TGTGCCAGCGATCCCGGGACATCGAACACTGAAGCTTTCTTT.

CDR3 coding DNA: TGTGCCAGCTCACTAAGCGACGAGCAGTACTTC. It is translated as CASSLSDEQYF. The J gene is TRBJ2-7, the V gene TRBV18; D not resolved. V was clipped by 4 bases and J by 5 bases, with 6 bases between them. CDR3 length equals 11 residues. Germline CDR1 KGHSH, CDR2 LQKENI.

Here the CDR3 DNA reads TGTGCCAGTAGTATCCGAGACAATGAGCAGTTCTTC. Its protein product is CASSIRDNEQFF. This rearrangement joins TRBV19 to TRBJ2-1; D unresolved. V gave up 3 bases and J gave up 5 bases, with 5 bases separating them. The CDR3 runs 12 residues. Germline loops: CDR1 LNHDA, CDR2 SQIVND (reference sequence).

The chain recombines TRBV3-1 (or the pseudogene TRBV3-2) with TRBJ2-1; 9 bases align to TRBD2. The CDR3 has 14 residues. Germline V gene data show CDR1 as LGHDT and CDR2 as YNNKEL (reference sequence). The V segment lost 2 bases and the J segment 4 bases; nucleotides outside the gene matches: 0. The CDR3 DNA reads TGTGCCAGCAGCCAACTAGCGGGATACAATGAGCAGTTCTTC. Protein: CASSQLAGYNEQFF.

The chain joins TRBV28 to TRBJ1-2; D perhaps matches TRBD1 (5 bases). The germline V and J ends were trimmed by 6 bases and 4 bases, with 9 bases remaining between them. The CDR3 is 12 residues long. Germline V gives CDR1 MDHEN, CDR2 SYDVKM. CDR3 amino acids: CASSAGAYGYTF. CDR3 nucleotides: TGTGCCAGCAGCGCTGGGGCCTATGGCTACACCTTC.

CDR3 sequence (DNA): TGTGCCAGTAGGGCTCAGGGTGTTGGCTACACCTTC. Amino acids: CASRAQGVGYTF. The chain is built from TRBV19 and TRBJ1-2; D is possibly TRBD1 (5 bases). This CDR3 region has 12 residues. The germline V and J ends were trimmed by 6 bases and 7 bases, with 12 bases remaining between them. Germline V gene sequence: CDR1 LNHDA, CDR2 SQIVND (reference sequence).

The V call is TRBV6-5, the J call TRBJ1-6; D unresolved. The CDR3 has 16 amino acids. The germline gives CDR1 MNHEY, CDR2 SVGAGI. V lost 4 bases to trimming and J lost 2 bases, with 12 bases between them. The CDR3 sequence is CASSSGEAPYNSPLHF. The CDR3 DNA follows: TGTGCCAGCAGTTCTGGGGAGGCCCCCTATAATTCACCCCTCCACTTT.

A single count supports this clone. This chain connects TRBV12-3 or TRBV12-4 to TRBJ2-1, with D maybe TRBD2 (6 bases). The CDR3 runs to 13 residues. Trimming stripped 10 bases from V and 0 bases from J, with 10 bases between. The CDR3, as DNA: TGTGCCATCGGGGGAAGCTCCTACAATGAGCAGTTCTTC. Its protein is CAIGGSSYNEQFF.

The chain joins TRBV5-1 to TRBJ2-1; D perhaps matches TRBD2 (5 bases). This CDR3 contains 15 residues. V gave up 7 bases and J gave up 1 base, with 15 bases separating them. The germline gives CDR1 SGHRS, CDR2 YFSETQ. CDR3 bases: TGCGCCAGCGGGGTAATTGGAGGTTCCTACAATGAGCAGTTCTTC. This gives the protein CASGVIGGSYNEQFF.